What follows are 18 T cell receptor beta chains derived from one specimen sequenced in a study of T cells in Graves' hyperthyroidism and ophthalmopathy. The TCR beta CDR3 regions underwent amplification using RNA transcripts as the source. First-round RT-PCR of the TCR CDR3 relied on the HTBI primer set. TCRdb itself ran the multiplex PCR reads through MiXCR, one entry per CDR3 protein. The sample shows some 570,000 distinct CDR3 sequences, approximately 15% of them seen only once. Sequenced input: blood. The receptors derive from a woman aged 18-35 years with Graves' ophthalmopathy.

There are many counts of this clonotype. The chain couples TRBV5-1 to TRBJ2-1; TRBD1 agrees at 10 bases. V lost 2 bases, J lost 8 bases, and 7 bases stayed unmatched. The CDR3 spans 15 residues. Germline V CDR1 and CDR2: SGHRS, YFSETQ. CDR3 sequence reads: CASSLETGGRYEQFF. CDR3 nucleotides: TGCGCCAGCAGCTTAGAGACAGGGGGCAGGTATGAGCAGTTCTTC.

This clonotype was counted at least ten times. At one end, the junction sequence differs from germline, possibly due to a read error. V is TRBV27 and J is TRBJ2-1, with TRBD1 matching over 8 bases. There are 14 residues in the CDR3. Germline-derived CDR1 and CDR2 are MNHEY and SMNVEV (reference sequence). The CDR3 DNA reads TGTGCCAGCCGTTTGTTGGACAGGGTGGCTGAGCAGTTCTTC. It translates to CASRLLDRVAEQFF.

In this sample, this clonotype turned up many times. The J gene is TRBJ2-7, the V gene TRBV6-1; 7 nucleotides line up with TRBD1. J lost 5 bases, V lost 5 bases, and 9 bases had no gene match. Per germline, CDR1 MNHNS and CDR2 SASEGT. This CDR3 region has 14 residues. The CDR3 region is CASSYAQGDNEQYF. The CDR3 coding sequence is TGTGCCAGCAGTTACGCGCAGGGGGACAACGAGCAGTACTTC.

This clonotype was seen ten or more times. The chain joins TRBV12-5 to TRBJ2-1, with TRBD1 matching 8 bases. V lost 5 bases and J lost 2; bases outside the gene matches: 11. This CDR3 region has 17 residues. CDR1 is LGHNT and CDR2 is FRNRAP in the germline V gene. The CDR3 nucleotides read TGTGCTAGTGGTGGCCAGGGGCAGGGGGCTACCTACAATGAGCAGTTCTTC. As protein: CASGGQGQGATYNEQFF.

This clonotype was detected a few times. The chain couples TRBV18 to TRBJ1-4, with no clear D. Trimming pared 6 bases from V and 4 bases from J, leaving 12 bases between. The CDR3 consists of 14 residues. Per the germline V gene, CDR1 is KGHSH and CDR2 is LQKENI. In DNA, the CDR3 is TGTGCCAGCTCCCCCGATGGGGTTAATGAAAAACTGTTTTTT. Its protein is CASSPDGVNEKLFF.

This clonotype was seen repeatedly, ten times or more. The V gene is TRBV20-1, the J gene TRBJ2-7; 8 nucleotides agree with TRBD2. The CDR3 has 13 amino acids. V was clipped by 3 bases and J by 3 bases; unmatched bases: 4. Germline values: CDR1 DFQATT, CDR2 SNEGSKA (reference sequence). CDR3: CSASRGLDYEQYF. In DNA, the CDR3 is TGCAGTGCTAGTAGGGGACTAGACTACGAGCAGTACTTC.

This clonotype has a handful of counts. The chain recombines TRBV4-3 with TRBJ1-1; D is uncertain. Trimming cost V 0 bases and J 1 base, with 9 bases left between them. Germline CDR1 LGHNA, CDR2 YSLEER. The CDR3 has 15 amino acids. The CDR3 sequence is CASSQDRAGNTEAFF. Written as DNA, the CDR3 is TGCGCCAGCAGCCAAGATAGGGCAGGGAACACTGAAGCTTTCTTT.

This clonotype showed up just a few times. The chain carries TRBV19 and TRBJ2-2; TRBD1 agrees at 9 bases. From germline, CDR1 is LNHDA and CDR2 SQIVND (reference sequence). The V and J ends lost 11 bases and 6 bases, in that order; junction bases with no gene match: 10. The CDR3 consists of 14 residues. This chain's CDR3 is CACNRGQFAGELFF. For the CDR3, the DNA is TGTGCCTGCAACAGGGGGCAGTTCGCCGGGGAGCTGTTTTTT.

This clonotype was seen at least ten times. The V and J genes are TRBV11-3 and TRBJ2-1; 13 positions agree with TRBD2. V lost 1 base and J lost 1; bases outside the gene matches: 7. The CDR3 is 19 amino acids. The germline gives CDR1 SGHNT, CDR2 YENEEA. In DNA, the CDR3 is TGTGCCAGCAGCTTAGTACGACTAGCGGGAGGCCCGTCCTACAATGAGCAGTTCTTC. Its translation: CASSLVRLAGGPSYNEQFF.

In regard to this clonotype: A clone one base away is much larger, so this may be a read error. The chain joins TRBV7-9 to TRBJ1-4; 10 nucleotides align to TRBD1. Germline V gene sequence: CDR1 SEHNR, CDR2 FQNEAQ (reference sequence). The CDR3 loop spans 15 amino acids. Here the CDR3 DNA reads TGTGCCAGCAGCTCACCGGGACAGGGGAATGAAAGACTGTTTTTT. This codes for CASSSPGQGNERLFF.

This clonotype was detected only a few times. The rearrangement links TRBV19 to TRBJ1-5; D might be TRBD1 (5 bases). CDR3 length: 15 residues. Between the trimmed V and J ends, which lost 4 bases and 0 bases, there was a span of 10 bases. The V gene's germline CDR1 is LNHDA and CDR2 SQIVND (reference sequence). Here the CDR3 reads CASSKGPYSNQPQHF. The CDR3, as DNA: TGTGCCAGTAGTAAGGGGCCTTATAGCAATCAGCCCCAGCATTTT.

This clonotype was observed at least ten times. The chain couples TRBV7-8 to TRBJ1-2, with D hard to call. Germline CDR1 SGHVS, CDR2 FQNEAQ. The CDR3 length is 14 residues. With 4 bases removed from V and 2 bases from J, the gap between germline ends came to 11 bases. The CDR3, as DNA: TGTGCCAGCAGCTCCAACACAGTGAACTATGGCTACACCTTC. Amino acids: CASSSNTVNYGYTF.

Ten or more counts support this clonotype. This chain joins TRBV12-3 or TRBV12-4 and TRBJ2-5, with 7 nucleotides matching TRBD1. With V trimmed by 5 bases and J by 2 bases, 2 bases remained unmatched. The CDR3 contains 13 residues. The DNA for the CDR3 is TGTGCCAGCAGTGGGGGACAGCAAGAGACCCAGTACTTC. Translating it yields CASSGGQQETQYF.

Details on this clonotype: This may stem from a read error, because a much larger clone lies one nucleotide away. V gene TRBV11-3 combines with J gene TRBJ1-2, with TRBD1 matching 8 bases. The CDR3 consists of 13 residues. Germline V gene sequence: CDR1 SGHNT, CDR2 YENEEA. The CDR3 nucleotides are TGTGCCAGCAGCTGGACAGGGCGAAATGGCTACGCCTTC. This codes for CASSWTGRNGYAF.

This clonotype was seen a few times. In DNA form, the CDR3 reads TGCGCCAGCAGCCATCGGGACAGCTCTAACTATGGCTACACCTTC. Translating gives CASSHRDSSNYGYTF. The V and J genes are TRBV4-1 and TRBJ1-2; the match to TRBD1 covers 7 bases. Germline-derived CDR1 and CDR2 are MGHRA and YSYEKL. V gave up 3 bases and J gave up 0 bases; unmatched junction bases: 4. The length of the CDR3 is 15 residues.

This clonotype appeared many times. V usage is TRBV7-9 and J usage is TRBJ2-7; TRBD2 is a possible D gene (5 bases). Trimming removed 5 bases from V and 0 bases from J, with 11 bases in between. Germline CDR1 reads SEHNR; CDR2 reads FQNEAQ (reference sequence). The CDR3 is 14 residues long. CDR3 amino acids: CASSKRGSSYEQYF. The CDR3 nucleotides are TGTGCCAGCAGCAAACGAGGGAGCTCCTACGAGCAGTACTTC.

This clonotype appeared a few times. The chain couples TRBV6-1 to TRBJ1-6; unclear D gene. The CDR3 length is 10 residues. Germline CDR1 and CDR2: MNHNS and SASEGT. The ends were cut back, 6 bases at V and 16 bases at J, with 10 bases in the middle. CDR3 bases: TGTGCCAGCAGCCCTGACCCGCTCCACTTT. Protein: CASSPDPLHF.

The table lists this clonotype with a few counts. This sequence joins TRBV3-1 and TRBJ2-1; 9 bases line up with TRBD2. CDR1 is LGHDT, CDR2 YNNKEL, per germline (reference sequence). Germline trimming cut 0 bases from V and 8 bases from J; bases unmatched to any gene: 11. This CDR3 comprises 17 residues. The CDR3 DNA sequence: TGTGCCAGCAGCCAAGATAAGCTAGCGGGACCGATGGATGAGCAGTTCTTC. Translated, it gives CASSQDKLAGPMDEQFF.